These T cell receptor beta chains were read from a single sample in a study of control samples from healthy donors and cancer patients. TCRdb keeps only in-frame clones here, not all; method: immunoSEQ multiplex PCR. The repertoire holds around 84,000 clones, with 91% as singletons. The specimen was blood. The receptors come from a young man in good health. Each CDR3 is given with its conserved first and last residue. The D gene is left open where the match is weak. Size values are once, few and many counts, or a class for expanded clones, and some rows have none.

size	J	D	V	DNA	CDR3
-	TRBJ1-2	TRBD1	TRBV29-1	TGCAGCGTTGGGACAGGGGCTGGCTACACCTTC	CSVGTGAGYTF
once	TRBJ2-2	TRBD1	TRBV7-3	TGTGCCAGCAGCTCCATGCGGACAGGGATAGGCGGGGAGCTGTTTTTT	CASSSMRTGIGGELFF
-	TRBJ2-7	-	TRBV27	TGTGCCAGCAGTTTAGATCAGACACTTTACGAGCAGTACTTC	CASSLDQTLYEQYF
few	TRBJ1-1	-	TRBV29-1	TGCAGCGTTGAAGCGGGCGGGGGTGGCACTGAAGCTTTCTTT	CSVEAGGGGTEAFF
-	TRBJ1-2	TRBD1	TRBV27	TGTGCCAGCAGTTACGGCACCGGGACAGGGGGTTACGGCTACACCTTC	CASSYGTGTGGYGYTF
-	TRBJ1-5	TRBD1	TRBV6-2/TRBV6-3	TGTGCCAGCAGCCAGGACAGGAATTATAGCAATCAGCCCCAGCATTTT	CASSQDRNYSNQPQHF
-	TRBJ1-3	-	TRBV3-1/TRBV3-2	TGTGCCAGCAGCCCCCGCGGCGGGCTTCGAAACACCATATATTTT	CASSPRGGLRNTIYF
-	TRBJ1-5	TRBD1	TRBV2	TGTGCCAGCAGGGAGCAGGGGGAAGGGCCCCAGCATTTT	CASREQGEGPQHF
-	TRBJ1-3	-	TRBV14	TGTGCCAGCAGCCAAGGGTACACCATATATTTT	CASSQGYTIYF
-	TRBJ1-6	-	TRBV7-4	TGTGCCAGCAAGCCGACCGGGTGGAGGAGCTCCTATAATTCACCCCTCCACTTT	CASKPTGWRSSYNSPLHF
-	TRBJ2-7	TRBD2	TRBV6-5	TGTGCCAGCAGCTACGGACTAGTAGAGCGGAAGCAGTACTTC	CASSYGLVERKQYF
-	TRBJ2-7	-	TRBV9	TGTGCCAGCAGCGCCCGTGGAGTGAAAGGTACTGACGAGCAGTACTTC	CASSARGVKGTDEQYF
-	TRBJ2-7	TRBD2	TRBV12-3/TRBV12-4	TGTGCCAGCAGTTGGACTAGCGGGAGTACGTACTTC	CASSWTSGSTYF
once	TRBJ1-2	-	TRBV6-2/TRBV6-3	TGTGCCAGCAGTTACCCGGCTTTGTTAGGGCATGGCTACACCTTC	CASSYPALLGHGYTF
few	TRBJ1-1	-	TRBV9	TGTGCCAGCAGCACTACGGGAGGCACTGAAGCTTTCTTT	CASSTTGGTEAFF
-	TRBJ2-2	-	TRBV12-5	TGTGCTAGTGGTTTGGATCTTGTAGGTTCCGGGAACACCGGGGAGCTGTTTTTT	CASGLDLVGSGNTGELFF
-	TRBJ2-6	-	TRBV6-1	TGTGCCAGCAGTGAAGCAGGGGGAGCCCTCTCTGGGGCCAACGTCCTGACTTTC	CASSEAGGALSGANVLTF
-	TRBJ2-5	-	TRBV6-2/TRBV6-3	TGTGCCAGCAGTTACTCGCGTAGTCTCCAGCGAGAGACCCAGTACTTC	CASSYSRSLQRETQYF
-	TRBJ1-1	TRBD1	TRBV9	TGTGCCAGCAGCTTCTTGTCCGGGACAGCTAGTAGAAACACTGAAGCTTTCTTT	CASSFLSGTASRNTEAFF
-	TRBJ2-3	-	TRBV9	TGTGCCAGCAGCGTAACCCAGGGATTCACAGATACGCAGTATTTT	CASSVTQGFTDTQYF